This TCR beta chain was recorded in a study of control samples from healthy donors and cancer patients (dated by TCRdb to between 2020 and 2021). Regarding this clone: Its antigen has not been determined. No much larger clone is present one base from it, and per-base qualities are unavailable.

Library prep was done by the immunoSEQ multiplex PCR assay. TCRdb carries this immuneACCESS record with in-frame sequences only. Its versions omit some clonotypes, under half of them owing to an unresolved V gene in the studies checked, with the rest unexplained. Across this sample there are over 80,000 clones, with around 80% seen only once. 1.5% to 2.5% of the sample belongs to the ten largest clones. V is reduced by 7 bases and J by 8 bases, leaving a spacing of 11 bases between them. In the germline V gene, CDR1 corresponds to KGHDR and CDR2 to SFDVKD. The CDR3 holds 12 amino acids from the cysteine to the phenylalanine. The only DNA kept is the CDR3, 36 bases in frame from the first base.

This clonotype was sampled from a man aged 60-69 years in good health. The chain is assembled from TRBV24-1 and TRBJ2-1; no confident D gene assignment can be made. Sequenced: blood. The CDR3 protein is CATRGLGDEQFF. The nucleotide sequence reads as follows: TGTGCCACCAGGGGCCTTGGTGATGAGCAGTTCTTC.